This is a list of T cell receptor beta chains from one sample in a study of shared clonotypes between healthy human individuals. TCRdb keeps only in-frame clones here, not all; method: immunoSEQ multiplex PCR. The sample records around 620,000 clones, about 95% being singletons. The specimen sequenced was naive CD8+ T cells sorted from blood. The source of these receptors is a woman in her twenties or thirties in good health. CDR3s leave out the opening cysteine and the closing phenylalanine or tryptophan. Each record gives: V gene, CDR3 protein.

V gene: TRBV6-5
CDR3 protein: ASSTLGDLRELF

V gene: TRBV5-1
CDR3 protein: ASHLAGGPRDTQY

V gene: TRBV10-3
CDR3 protein: AISETGGPQPQH

V gene: TRBV28
CDR3 protein: ASSTGTGGPYEQY

V gene: TRBV11-2
CDR3 protein: ASSPLDRAYYEQY

V gene: TRBV27
CDR3 protein: ASSFTVAYGYT

V gene: TRBV28
CDR3 protein: ASSLSWGQVHEQF

V gene: TRBV19
CDR3 protein: ASTKLNSQRSSYEQY

V gene: TRBV30
CDR3 protein: AWNFQETQY

V gene: TRBV11-2
CDR3 protein: ASSIWRGEETQY

V gene: TRBV5-1
CDR3 protein: ASSFRGVEYSRGYEQY

V gene: TRBV27
CDR3 protein: ASSPSGKWTYEQY

V gene: TRBV7-9
CDR3 protein: ASSPGTGTYEQY

V gene: TRBV5-1
CDR3 protein: ASSPRENTEAF

V gene: TRBV6-4
CDR3 protein: ASSPGGGPGNEQF

V gene: TRBV10-1
CDR3 protein: ASSELAAPYEQY

V gene: TRBV5-1
CDR3 protein: ASSTYSGRGENEQF

V gene: TRBV27
CDR3 protein: ASSLLGLYNEQF

V gene: TRBV6-5
CDR3 protein: ASRPFLGTGELF

V gene: TRBV7-9
CDR3 protein: AGYLGTSADNEQF

V gene: TRBV27
CDR3 protein: ASSYGHNYEQY

V gene: TRBV15
CDR3 protein: ATSREALGLAGGFEY

V gene: TRBV28
CDR3 protein: ASSNRDRTLDGYT

V gene: TRBV7-9
CDR3 protein: ASSLQRGGMNTEAF

V gene: TRBV2
CDR3 protein: ASREIRQGKDIQY

V gene: TRBV28
CDR3 protein: ASSFGGNQPQH

V gene: TRBV7-9
CDR3 protein: ASSFGPRGYT

V gene: TRBV6-9
CDR3 protein: ASSEQGFGYT

V gene: TRBV28
CDR3 protein: ASSLAGQGPYEQY

V gene: TRBV19
CDR3 protein: ASSPTQNTGELF

V gene: TRBV5-1
CDR3 protein: ASSHSDLPNIQY

V gene: TRBV7-6
CDR3 protein: ASSLGDRGLEQY

V gene: TRBV28
CDR3 protein: ASSALTSGPHYEQY

V gene: TRBV27
CDR3 protein: ASSFGTGYEQY

V gene: TRBV28
CDR3 protein: ASSLTSGRIYEQY

V gene: TRBV5-6
CDR3 protein: ASSLEGGTRGYEQY

V gene: TRBV9
CDR3 protein: ASSVGGQGYEQY

V gene: TRBV6-5
CDR3 protein: ASRADSSNQPQH

V gene: TRBV6-1
CDR3 protein: ATHEMGANGEQY

V gene: TRBV15
CDR3 protein: ATSRAGYGQPQH

V gene: TRBV6-6
CDR3 protein: ASSFLTGGTYEQY

V gene: TRBV28
CDR3 protein: ASSLWTGNQPQH

V gene: TRBV6-1
CDR3 protein: ASTGGPEAF

V gene: TRBV7-9
CDR3 protein: ASSLVGDEQF

V gene: TRBV7-9
CDR3 protein: ASTLQGFHGYT

V gene: TRBV19
CDR3 protein: ASTPGQGPMNTEAF

V gene: TRBV6-1
CDR3 protein: ASSEARVYEQY

V gene: TRBV5-6
CDR3 protein: ASSSIHVNTEAF

V gene: TRBV28
CDR3 protein: ASSLTAGTEQF

V gene: TRBV28
CDR3 protein: ASSAQGLAANEKLF

V gene: TRBV9
CDR3 protein: ASSGTPQYEQY

V gene: TRBV5-1
CDR3 protein: ASSGGLAIYNEQF

V gene: TRBV19
CDR3 protein: ASSTGLAALRYEQY

V gene: TRBV16
CDR3 protein: ASSLMADTQY

V gene: TRBV19
CDR3 protein: ASSSWDSYEQY

V gene: TRBV6-4
CDR3 protein: ASIAAGVGFFEKLF

V gene: TRBV4-1
CDR3 protein: ASSQEGGAGFTDTQY